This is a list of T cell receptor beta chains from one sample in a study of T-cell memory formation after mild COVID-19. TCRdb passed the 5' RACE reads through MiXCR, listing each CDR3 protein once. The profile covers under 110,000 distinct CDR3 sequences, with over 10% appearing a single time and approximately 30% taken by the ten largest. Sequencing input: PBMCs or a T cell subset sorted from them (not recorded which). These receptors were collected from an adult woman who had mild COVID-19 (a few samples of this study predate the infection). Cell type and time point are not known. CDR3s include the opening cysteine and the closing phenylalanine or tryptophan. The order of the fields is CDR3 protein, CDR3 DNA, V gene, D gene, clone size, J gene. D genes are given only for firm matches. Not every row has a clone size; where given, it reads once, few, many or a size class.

CDR3aa: CASSQGGAALSNEQFF
CDR3nt: TGTGCCAGCAGCCAAGGGGGCGCGGCCCTCTCCAATGAGCAGTTCTTC
v_gene: TRBV4-2
d_gene: -
abundance: many
j_gene: TRBJ2-1

CDR3aa: CASSQSQLTGNYEQYF
CDR3nt: TGCGCCAGCAGCCAATCACAGTTAACGGGGAACTACGAGCAGTACTTC
v_gene: TRBV4-3
d_gene: -
abundance: few
j_gene: TRBJ2-7

CDR3aa: CAIMDQLHNEQFF
CDR3nt: TGCGCCATTATGGACCAGCTCCACAATGAGCAGTTCTTC
v_gene: TRBV4-1
d_gene: -
abundance: many
j_gene: TRBJ2-1

CDR3aa: CASRSGSSDTQYF
CDR3nt: TGTGCCAGCAGGTCAGGGAGCTCAGATACGCAGTATTTT
v_gene: TRBV7-9
d_gene: -
abundance: -
j_gene: TRBJ2-3

CDR3aa: CASSLIGGNTEAFF
CDR3nt: TGTGCCAGCAGCTTAATCGGAGGGAACACTGAAGCTTTCTTT
v_gene: TRBV7-3
d_gene: -
abundance: -
j_gene: TRBJ1-1

CDR3aa: CSARKTSSYEQYF
CDR3nt: TGCAGTGCTCGAAAGACCAGCTCCTACGAGCAGTACTTC
v_gene: TRBV20-1
d_gene: -
abundance: many
j_gene: TRBJ2-7

CDR3aa: CASSLAPAGADEQFF
CDR3nt: TGTGCCAGCAGCTTAGCCCCGGCGGGGGCAGATGAGCAGTTCTTC
v_gene: TRBV7-9
d_gene: -
abundance: many
j_gene: TRBJ2-1

CDR3aa: CSVEVWVTGSSYEQYF
CDR3nt: TGCAGCGTTGAAGTTTGGGTAACAGGGAGCTCCTACGAGCAGTACTTC
v_gene: TRBV29-1
d_gene: -
abundance: -
j_gene: TRBJ2-7

CDR3aa: CASSLGGLGEGSYEQYF
CDR3nt: TGTGCCAGCAGTTTAGGGGGACTAGGGGAGGGCTCCTACGAGCAGTACTTC
v_gene: TRBV12-3/TRBV12-4
d_gene: TRBD2
abundance: -
j_gene: TRBJ2-7

CDR3aa: CASSPPGTETQYF
CDR3nt: TGTGCCAGCAGCCCCCCGGGGACGGAGACCCAGTACTTC
v_gene: TRBV5-5
d_gene: -
abundance: few
j_gene: TRBJ2-5

CDR3aa: CASSSGQGSGEQYF
CDR3nt: TGCGCCAGCAGCTCCGGACAGGGTAGTGGCGAGCAGTACTTC
v_gene: TRBV5-1
d_gene: TRBD1
abundance: few
j_gene: TRBJ2-7

CDR3aa: CAIRPGHTNTGELFF
CDR3nt: TGTGCCATCAGACCGGGACATACGAACACCGGGGAGCTGTTTTTT
v_gene: TRBV10-3
d_gene: -
abundance: -
j_gene: TRBJ2-2

CDR3aa: CASSPTGLGGDTQYF
CDR3nt: TGTGCCAGCAGCCCTACGGGTCTAGGAGGGGATACGCAGTATTTT
v_gene: TRBV14
d_gene: -
abundance: -
j_gene: TRBJ2-3

CDR3aa: CASSPRQSDEQFF
CDR3nt: TGTGCCAGCAGCCCCCGACAAAGCGATGAGCAGTTCTTC
v_gene: TRBV7-9
d_gene: -
abundance: few
j_gene: TRBJ2-1

CDR3aa: CASSSPVEGKQYF
CDR3nt: TGTGCCAGCAGCTCCCCCGTTGAGGGAAAGCAGTACTTC
v_gene: TRBV7-9
d_gene: -
abundance: -
j_gene: TRBJ2-7

CDR3aa: CASSQRQGIYEQYF
CDR3nt: TGCGCCAGCAGCCAAAGACAGGGAATCTACGAGCAGTACTTC
v_gene: TRBV4-1
d_gene: TRBD1
abundance: -
j_gene: TRBJ2-7

CDR3aa: CASSVAWGFSEQYF
CDR3nt: TGTGCCAGCAGCGTAGCTTGGGGATTCTCCGAGCAGTACTTC
v_gene: TRBV9
d_gene: -
abundance: few
j_gene: TRBJ2-7

CDR3aa: CASTAKGLGQPQHF
CDR3nt: TGTGCCAGCACCGCAAAGGGTCTAGGTCAGCCCCAGCATTTT
v_gene: TRBV12-3/TRBV12-4
d_gene: -
abundance: -
j_gene: TRBJ1-5

CDR3aa: CASSRGQWSSYNSPLHF
CDR3nt: TGTGCCAGCAGTCGCGGACAGTGGAGCTCCTATAATTCACCCCTCCACTTT
v_gene: TRBV27
d_gene: -
abundance: -
j_gene: TRBJ1-6

CDR3aa: CASSVGGTGWTEAFF
CDR3nt: TGTGCCAGCAGCGTAGGAGGGACAGGGTGGACTGAAGCTTTCTTT
v_gene: TRBV9
d_gene: TRBD1
abundance: -
j_gene: TRBJ1-1

CDR3aa: CASRSGASNYGYTF
CDR3nt: TGTGCCAGCAGATCCGGGGCAAGTAACTATGGCTACACCTTC
v_gene: TRBV7-9
d_gene: -
abundance: -
j_gene: TRBJ1-2

CDR3aa: CASSAYLRNYEQYF
CDR3nt: TGCGCCAGCAGCGCGTATCTTCGGAACTACGAGCAGTACTTC
v_gene: TRBV4-1
d_gene: -
abundance: many
j_gene: TRBJ2-7

CDR3aa: CATRGFRDNYNEQFF
CDR3nt: TGCGCCACCAGGGGGTTCCGGGACAACTACAATGAGCAGTTCTTC
v_gene: TRBV10-2
d_gene: TRBD1
abundance: few
j_gene: TRBJ2-1

CDR3aa: CASSQGHFGDGGGLYNEQFF
CDR3nt: TGCGCCAGCAGCCAAGGTCATTTCGGGGACGGGGGGGGCCTTTACAATGAGCAGTTCTTC
v_gene: TRBV4-1
d_gene: TRBD2
abundance: few
j_gene: TRBJ2-1

CDR3aa: CASSREGGQETQYF
CDR3nt: TGTGCCAGCTCTCGGGAAGGGGGCCAAGAGACCCAGTACTTC
v_gene: TRBV12-3/TRBV12-4
d_gene: -
abundance: many
j_gene: TRBJ2-5

CDR3aa: CASSSGDSYNEQFF
CDR3nt: TGTGCCAGCAGTTCCGGCGACTCCTACAATGAGCAGTTCTTC
v_gene: TRBV7-8
d_gene: -
abundance: few
j_gene: TRBJ2-1

CDR3aa: CASSSGLHFEQYF
CDR3nt: TGTGCCAGCAGTTCAGGACTGCACTTCGAGCAGTACTTC
v_gene: TRBV27
d_gene: -
abundance: -
j_gene: TRBJ2-7

CDR3aa: CASSEEGTGGTGELFF
CDR3nt: TGCGCCAGCAGTGAGGAGGGGACAGGGGGGACCGGGGAGCTGTTTTTT
v_gene: TRBV10-2
d_gene: TRBD1
abundance: -
j_gene: TRBJ2-2

CDR3aa: CASSLLGAEETQYF
CDR3nt: TGTGCCAGCAGTCTGCTCGGGGCCGAAGAGACCCAGTACTTC
v_gene: TRBV12-3/TRBV12-4
d_gene: -
abundance: few
j_gene: TRBJ2-5

CDR3aa: CASSSYVGGPPDTQYF
CDR3nt: TGTGCCAGCAGTTCTTATGTGGGGGGGCCCCCAGATACGCAGTATTTT
v_gene: TRBV12-3/TRBV12-4
d_gene: -
abundance: few
j_gene: TRBJ2-3

CDR3aa: CASSSPGRLSYEQYF
CDR3nt: TGTGCCAGCAGCTCCCCGGGGAGGTTATCCTACGAGCAGTACTTC
v_gene: TRBV6-5
d_gene: -
abundance: -
j_gene: TRBJ2-7

CDR3aa: CASSYSSGGGMEQFF
CDR3nt: TGTGCCAGCAGTTACTCGTCAGGGGGTGGGATGGAGCAGTTCTTC
v_gene: TRBV6-5
d_gene: TRBD1
abundance: -
j_gene: TRBJ2-1

CDR3aa: CASSARHTGLPGELFF
CDR3nt: TGTGCCAGCAGCGCGCGCCACACCGGACTACCCGGGGAGCTGTTTTTT
v_gene: TRBV9
d_gene: -
abundance: many
j_gene: TRBJ2-2

CDR3aa: CASSHGHTWEQYF
CDR3nt: TGTGCCAGCAGCCATGGACACACCTGGGAGCAGTACTTC
v_gene: TRBV27
d_gene: -
abundance: many
j_gene: TRBJ2-7